The present TCR beta chain was sequenced within a study of cytomegalovirus exposure and HLA in healthy donors. About this clone: Its antigen is not identified.

Study-level findings and limits: There was a cluster of highly shared sequence variants that was likely a sequencing artifact. The study found most TCR sequences rare, yet found some public TCRs in many donors. A missense variant in DCLRE1C was later tied to TCR beta V- and J-gene trimming.

Primers: 60 Vbeta forward and 13 Jbeta reverse. TCRdb keeps only in-frame clones here, not all; method: immunoSEQ multiplex PCR. The repertoire consists of 90,000 to 150,000 clones, with roughly 82% occurring once and the leading ten covering 3.7%. The donors comprised healthy bone marrow donors. This CDR3 spans 15 amino acids. The V and J ends lost 8 bases and 4 bases, in that order; junction bases with no gene match: 10. CDR1 is SNHLY, CDR2 FYNNEI, per germline. This receptor was taken from a human donor in good health. The chain joins TRBV2 to TRBJ2-5; TRBD2 matches 10 bases. The source material was PBMCs. The CDR3 reads CASRRASGSSETQYF. In nucleotides, the CDR3 is TGTGCCAGCCGGCGGGCTAGCGGGAGTTCAGAGACCCAGTACTTC.